A selection of T cell receptor beta chains follows, all from one sample in a study of control samples from healthy donors and cancer patients. The method was immunoSEQ multiplex PCR; TCRdb's version includes in-frame clones alone and lacks a portion of them. Among tens of thousands of clones listed, 88% were seen once. Sequenced input: blood. The receptors stem from a woman aged 70 to 79 in good health. Both conserved end residues are part of each CDR3. A D gene is named only where the DNA matches it firmly. Not every row has a clone size; where given, it reads once, few, many or a size class.

size,J,D,V,DNA,CDR3
once,TRBJ2-3,TRBD2,TRBV3-1/TRBV3-2,TGTGCCAGCAGCCCCAGACTAGCCGGCACAGATACGCAGTATTTT,CASSPRLAGTDTQYF
.,TRBJ2-1,.,TRBV30,TGTGCCTGGAGTGTAGCGGGCAATGAGCAGTTCTTC,CAWSVAGNEQFF
.,TRBJ1-2,.,TRBV19,TGTGCCAGTAGTATAGCATTGGCACGAGGACATGGCTACACCTTC,CASSIALARGHGYTF
.,TRBJ1-5,TRBD1,TRBV29-1,TGCAGCGTCGCCATGGACAGGGATGGTCAGCCCCAGCATTTT,CSVAMDRDGQPQHF
.,TRBJ2-5,.,TRBV18,TGTGCCAGCTCACGGGGGGGCGCGGACCAAGAGACCCAGTACTTC,CASSRGGADQETQYF
.,TRBJ1-4,.,TRBV4-1,TGCGCCAGCAGCCAAACCGCGAGAGGAGCTAGAAATGATGAACTGTTTTTT,CASSQTARGARNDELFF
once,TRBJ2-4,.,TRBV30,TGTGCCTGGAGTGTAGAGACTTCAAACATTCAGTACTTC,CAWSVETSNIQYF
.,TRBJ1-5,.,TRBV5-1,TGCGCCAGCAGCTTGGACTGGGGAGATAGCAATCAGCCCCAGCATTTT,CASSLDWGDSNQPQHF
once,TRBJ1-6,TRBD1,TRBV10-3,TGTGCCATCAGTGGGGGACAGGCAATGAATTCACCCCTCCACTTT,CAISGGQAMNSPLHF
.,TRBJ1-2,TRBD1,TRBV5-4,TGTGCCAGCAGCCCCCGGGGAGGGGGCGACTATGGCTACACCTTC,CASSPRGGGDYGYTF
few,TRBJ1-2,.,TRBV6-5,TGTGCCAGCAGTTACTCGTTACGGTATGGCTACACCTTC,CASSYSLRYGYTF
once,TRBJ1-2,.,TRBV19,TGTGCCAGTACCGCGGACACACCTGTCTATGGCTACACCTTC,CASTADTPVYGYTF
once,TRBJ1-1,.,TRBV3-1/TRBV3-2,TGTGCCAGCAGCCCGGGGTCAGGGTGGGCGAACACTGAAGCTTTCTTT,CASSPGSGWANTEAFF
.,TRBJ1-5,.,TRBV30,TGTGCCTGGAGTGTTGAATGGAATCAGCCCCAGCATTTT,CAWSVEWNQPQHF
.,TRBJ2-3,TRBD2,TRBV9,TGTGCCAGCAGCTTCGGGCGGGAGAGGGATACGCAGTATTTT,CASSFGRERDTQYF
.,TRBJ2-7,TRBD2,TRBV6-2/TRBV6-3,TGTGCCAGCAGTTACTCCGAGCTAGCGGGAAACGAGCAGTACTTC,CASSYSELAGNEQYF
.,TRBJ2-7,.,TRBV15,TGTGCCACCGGTGGCTACCTGGGGTACGAGCAGTACTTC,CATGGYLGYEQYF
.,TRBJ1-2,.,TRBV29-1,TGCAGCGTTGCAGCAGGGGAGGATGGCTACACCTTC,CSVAAGEDGYTF
few,TRBJ1-2,.,TRBV4-1,TGCGCCACCAAATCTATAGCTGGCTACACCTTC,CATKSIAGYTF
.,TRBJ1-4,TRBD1,TRBV5-6,TGTGCCAGCAGCTTGTATTTCAGGGGGACTAATGAAAAACTGTTTTTT,CASSLYFRGTNEKLFF
.,TRBJ1-1,TRBD1,TRBV14,TGTGCCAGCAGCCGAGAACAGGGGATGGTCACTGAAGCTTTCTTT,CASSREQGMVTEAFF
.,TRBJ1-2,.,TRBV7-3,TGTGCCAGCCGGAATTGGACAGTCAACTATGGCTACACCTTC,CASRNWTVNYGYTF
.,TRBJ1-2,.,TRBV5-4,TGTGCCAGCAGCTCCCGGGGACGGATCTATGGCTACACCTTC,CASSSRGRIYGYTF
.,TRBJ1-1,.,TRBV4-1,TGCGCCAGCAGCCAAGATCCGGGGGTGGTCACTGAAGCTTTCTTT,CASSQDPGVVTEAFF
.,TRBJ2-7,TRBD1,TRBV6-6,TGTGCCAGCAGGTGGACAGGTGACTCCTACGAGCAGTACTTC,CASRWTGDSYEQYF
once,TRBJ1-5,TRBD1,TRBV27,TGTGCCAGCAGTTTTACAGGGGGAGGCAATCAGCCCCAGCATTTT,CASSFTGGGNQPQHF
.,TRBJ1-2,TRBD1,TRBV5-6,TGTGCCTCCCAAAGGGACAGGGACTATGGCTACACCTTC,CASQRDRDYGYTF
.,TRBJ1-5,TRBD1,TRBV19,TGTGCCAGTAGTACGGACAGGGCTCAGCCCCAGCATTTT,CASSTDRAQPQHF
.,TRBJ2-3,.,TRBV9,TGTGCCAGCAGCGTAGTACCGACCGGGATGGGTGCAGATACGCAGTATTTT,CASSVVPTGMGADTQYF
.,TRBJ1-6,.,TRBV20-1,TGCAGTGCTAGTCCGGGACGGAATTCACCCCTCCACTTT,CSASPGRNSPLHF
few,TRBJ2-1,.,TRBV5-5,TGTGCCAGCAGCATAGATCCTCCAGGGGCTTACAATGAGCAGTTCTTC,CASSIDPPGAYNEQFF
few,TRBJ1-5,TRBD1,TRBV7-2,TGTGCCAGCAGCTTAGAATCCCCGGGACAGAAAAATCAGCCCCAGCATTTT,CASSLESPGQKNQPQHF
.,TRBJ1-5,.,TRBV18,TGTGCCAGCTCACCCGGGAGCCTCAATCAGCCCCAGCATTTT,CASSPGSLNQPQHF
.,TRBJ2-7,TRBD1,TRBV6-6,TGTGCCAGCAACTCTGGGGACAGGGTCCAGAGCGAGCAGTACTTC,CASNSGDRVQSEQYF
.,TRBJ2-1,TRBD2,TRBV23-1,TGCGCCAGCAGTCAACGAAGGATTAGCGGGAGTTACAATGAGCAGTTCTTC,CASSQRRISGSYNEQFF
few,TRBJ2-1,TRBD2,TRBV27,TGTGCCAGCAGTCCCCGTCCGGGGGGAGGGCCTCTGAATGAGCAGTTCTTC,CASSPRPGGGPLNEQFF
.,TRBJ2-1,.,TRBV18,TGTGCCAGCTCCCCCCGGACGAACTCCTACAATGAGCAGTTCTTC,CASSPRTNSYNEQFF
.,TRBJ2-7,TRBD2,TRBV4-2,TGTGCCAGCAGCCAAGATGCTGCTAGCGGGAACGTCTACGAGCAGTACTTC,CASSQDAASGNVYEQYF
.,TRBJ1-2,TRBD1,TRBV18,TGTGCCAGCTCCAATCGACAGGGTGAATATGGCTACACCTTC,CASSNRQGEYGYTF
.,TRBJ1-1,.,TRBV19,TGTGCCAGTAGTATCTCCCCACAGGTTGGGGCTTTCTTT,CASSISPQVGAFF